This TCR beta chain was identified in a study of radiation and T cells in renal cell carcinoma. Overall study results and limits: Top tumor clonotypes rose in blood 2 weeks post-radiation, then contracted.

V dropped 4 bases and J dropped 5 bases, with 14 bases sitting between them. Germline CDR1 and CDR2: LNHDA and SQIVND (reference sequence). This CDR3 comprises 15 residues. Sequencing used immunoSEQ multiplex PCR; TCRdb keeps in-frame clones, though not all of them. The sample yields over 120,000 clones, approximately 86% seen once. Time point of the sample: blood 4 weeks post-SBRT, at nephrectomy. Treatment indicated: 15 Gy SBRT to primary tumor, nephrectomy 4 weeks later. Nephrectomy followed 15 Gy stereotactic body radiation by 4 weeks. Serial blood draws occurred at baseline and 2 and 4 weeks post-SBRT. The tumor was a clear cell renal cell carcinoma. With respect to this clone: Its antigen is as yet unknown.

Sequencing was performed on blood, taken from a patient whose treatment included radiotherapy and nephrectomy. The sequence was obtained from a woman aged 45 to 65 with renal cell carcinoma. The rearrangement uses TRBV19 and TRBJ1-4, with unresolved D. CDR3 nucleotide sequence: TGTGCCAGTAGTACCCAGCCAGGTGGAAATGAAAAACTGTTTTTT. This gives the protein CASSTQPGGNEKLFF. The variable domain in full, completed from reference TRBV19 and TRBJ1-4, reads DGGITQSPKYLFRKEGQNVTLSCEQNLNHDAMYWYRQDPGQGLRLIYYSQIVNDFQKGDIAEGYSVSREKKESFPLTVTSAQKNPTAFYLCASSTQPGGNEKLFFGSGTQLSVL.